The sequence of this T cell receptor beta chain was determined in a study of cytomegalovirus exposure and HLA in healthy donors. Study findings and constraints: Based on reports, TCR beta sequences accurately predicted HLA-A and HLA-B alleles for most subjects.

In the case of this clone: Its antigen remains unknown.

The length of the CDR3 is 16 residues. Germline assignment: CDR1 MDHEN and CDR2 SYDVKM. V was shortened by 5 bases and J by 4 bases, with 21 bases between the two germline ends. The PCR made use of 60 Vbeta and 13 Jbeta primers. The protocol was immunoSEQ multiplex PCR, while the TCRdb copy is restricted to in-frame clones and leaves out a portion. The data contain over 150,000 clones, around 80% of them singletons. The clonotype originates from a woman aged 50 to 60 in good health and CMV-seropositive. Material for sequencing was PBMCs. This chain connects TRBV28 to TRBJ2-7; D gene ambiguous. The CDR3 is CASSLSSQSARYEQYF. Here the CDR3 DNA reads TGTGCCAGCAGTCTATCCTCACAGTCAGCTCGGTACGAGCAGTACTTC.